This T cell receptor beta chain was documented in a study of cytomegalovirus exposure and HLA in healthy donors. The study ran its PCR with 60 Vbeta and 13 Jbeta primers. In the original analysis: About 83 million unique TCR beta chains, roughly 11 million shared, were counted in a later analysis. Sequencing used immunoSEQ multiplex PCR; TCRdb keeps in-frame clones, though not all of them. That table gives V, J and clone size, and the DNA gave D and trimming. This table holds around 120,000 clones, about four fifths found once. Input material: PBMCs. This TCR came from a female donor in good health and CMV-seropositive.

In DNA form, the CDR3 reads TGTGCCAGCAGCTTAACGGGGGAGACCGAGCAGTACTTC. It codes for CASSLTGETEQYF. V is TRBV7-2 and J is TRBJ2-7; D perhaps matches TRBD2 (6 bases). The CDR3 is made up of 13 amino acids. V was trimmed by 2 bases and J by 6 bases, leaving 11 bases between them. Germline V gene sequence: CDR1 SGHTA, CDR2 FQGNSA.